This is a list of T cell receptor beta chains from one sample in a study of blood T cell repertoires in COVID-19. Method: immunoSEQ multiplex PCR; TCRdb's copy keeps in-frame clones and lacks some. The sample comprises roughly 300,000 clones, about 83% of which are singletons, and roughly 9.4% rests with the top ten. The sequencing input was peripheral blood. The receptors were gathered from a woman aged 50 to 65 who had recovered from COVID-19. The CDR3 runs from the conserved cysteine through the conserved F or W. D genes are given only for firm matches. Clone size, where shown, is once, few, many, or a class for clones that have expanded.

V	D	size	J	DNA	CDR3
TRBV7-3	NA	NA	TRBJ1-1	TGTGCCAGCAGTCCGACCCAGGCGAACACTGAAGCTTTCTTT	CASSPTQANTEAFF
TRBV28	TRBD1	few	TRBJ2-7	TGTGCCAGCCTTGGGACAGGGTACACCTACGAGCAGTACTTC	CASLGTGYTYEQYF
TRBV28	TRBD1	NA	TRBJ2-7	TGTGCCAGCAGTTGGACAGGCCTCTCCTACGAGCAGTACTTC	CASSWTGLSYEQYF
TRBV5-1	TRBD1	few	TRBJ1-1	TGCGCCAGCAGGTCCGGAGGGGGCGTCGCTGAAGCTTTCTTT	CASRSGGGVAEAFF
TRBV10-3	NA	few	TRBJ1-1	TGTGCCATCAGCGGGGGACCGATGAACACTGAAGCTTTCTTT	CAISGGPMNTEAFF
TRBV7-3	NA	NA	TRBJ2-2	TGTGCCAGCAGCTTAAGTTCATCGGGTCCGAACACCGGGGAGCTGTTTTTT	CASSLSSSGPNTGELFF
TRBV18	TRBD1	NA	TRBJ2-1	TGTGCCAGCTCACCAGGGACAGGGCGTCAGAATGAGCAGTTCTTC	CASSPGTGRQNEQFF
TRBV27	NA	NA	TRBJ1-1	TGTGCCAGCAGTTTCACAGGGCAAACTGAAGCTTTCTTT	CASSFTGQTEAFF
TRBV7-2	NA	once	TRBJ2-1	TGTGCCAGCAGCCCCAGCGTAAGCTCCTACAATGAGCAGTTCTTC	CASSPSVSSYNEQFF
TRBV7-9	TRBD1	NA	TRBJ2-2	TGTGCCAGCAGCTTAGTTAGGACAGGGGACACCGGGGAGCTGTTTTTT	CASSLVRTGDTGELFF
TRBV7-9	TRBD1	NA	TRBJ1-1	TGTGCCAGCAGCTCAATTCCGGACAGGGGTGAAGCTTTCTTT	CASSSIPDRGEAFF
TRBV19	TRBD1	few	TRBJ1-1	TGTGCCAGTAGTATACCGGGACAGGAGAGCACTGAAGCTTTCTTT	CASSIPGQESTEAFF
TRBV5-8	NA	once	TRBJ2-4	TGTGCCAGCAGCGCTAAAGCGCAGGGGCTAGCCAAAAACATTCAGTACTTC	CASSAKAQGLAKNIQYF
TRBV7-9	NA	NA	TRBJ1-2	TGTGCCAGCAGCTTAGAAAGGGGCGCGATCCACTTC	CASSLERGAIHF
TRBV6-6	NA	NA	TRBJ1-5	TGTGCCAGCACCTCCCCCGGGGTTGGTCAGCCCCAGCATTTT	CASTSPGVGQPQHF
TRBV6-1	TRBD1	NA	TRBJ1-2	TGTGCCAGCAGTGAAGCGCAGGGGGCGATTAACTATGGCTACACCTTC	CASSEAQGAINYGYTF
TRBV7-2	NA	NA	TRBJ1-5	TGTGCCAGCAGCTCCGGACAGAATCAGCCCCAGCATTTT	CASSSGQNQPQHF
TRBV4-3	TRBD2	few	TRBJ2-1	TGCGCCAGCAGCCAAGGCTTGGCGGGGGACTACAATGAGCAGTTCTTC	CASSQGLAGDYNEQFF
TRBV2	TRBD1	NA	TRBJ1-3	TGTGCCAGCAGTGAACAGGGGGAGGCTGGAAACACCATATATTTT	CASSEQGEAGNTIYF
TRBV27	TRBD2	few	TRBJ2-5	TGTGCCAGCAGTTTAACTAGCGGGGCAGTAGAGACCCAGTACTTC	CASSLTSGAVETQYF
TRBV18	NA	NA	TRBJ2-1	TGTGCCAGCTCGGCACCGGGGTGGCATGAGCAGTTCTTC	CASSAPGWHEQFF
TRBV6-6	NA	NA	TRBJ2-1	TGTGCCAGCAGTTACCCACGGACTCTGAACAATGAGCAGTTCTTC	CASSYPRTLNNEQFF
TRBV30	TRBD1	NA	TRBJ2-7	TGTGCCTGTCGGACAGGGGGCAAGCAGTACTTC	CACRTGGKQYF
TRBV27	TRBD2	many	TRBJ2-1	TGTGCCAGCAGTCCCCCCGGCGGGAGTGCGAATGAGCAGTTCTTC	CASSPPGGSANEQFF
TRBV5-4	NA	once	TRBJ2-2	TGTGCCAGCAGTAAAGGACAGAACACCGGGGAGCTGTTTTTT	CASSKGQNTGELFF
TRBV11-2	TRBD1	NA	TRBJ1-1	TGTGCCAGCAGCTTAGGGGACAGGGTTTCTGAAGCTTTCTTT	CASSLGDRVSEAFF
TRBV29-1	TRBD2	NA	TRBJ2-5	TGCAGCGTTGAAGATTTCCCGACTAGCGGGGGGGCCGCTGGAGAGACCCAGTACTTC	CSVEDFPTSGGAAGETQYF
TRBV27	NA	NA	TRBJ1-2	TGTGCCAGCAGTAGGGGTTATGGCTACACCTTC	CASSRGYGYTF
TRBV19	TRBD1	NA	TRBJ2-5	TGTGCCAGTAGTATAGGGGGCAGGGGGCTACAAGAGACCCAGTACTTC	CASSIGGRGLQETQYF
TRBV9	NA	NA	TRBJ2-1	TGTGCCAGCAGCGTAAGGGGGCTAGCGGGTATATACAATGAGCAGTTCTTC	CASSVRGLAGIYNEQFF
TRBV7-8	NA	NA	TRBJ1-1	TGTGCCAGCAGCTTAGGGGTCAGGGTGGGGAACACTGAAGCTTTCTTT	CASSLGVRVGNTEAFF
TRBV5-1	TRBD1	NA	TRBJ1-2	TGCGCCAGCAGCACGGACAGGGGACCCTATGGCTACACCTTC	CASSTDRGPYGYTF
TRBV3-1/TRBV3-2	TRBD2	NA	TRBJ2-5	TGTGCCAGCACCCCTTGCAGGGCTAGCGGTACCCCCCAAGAGACCCAGTACTTC	CASTPCRASGTPQETQYF
TRBV5-4	NA	many	TRBJ1-2	TGTGCCAGCAGCTTGAAATACGGGTCTTATGGCTACACCTTC	CASSLKYGSYGYTF
TRBV5-6	NA	NA	TRBJ1-2	TGTGCCAGCAGCTTGTCAGGATCTAACTATGGCTACACCTTC	CASSLSGSNYGYTF
TRBV11-3	TRBD2	NA	TRBJ2-3	TGTGCCAGCAGCTTAAGGACTAGCGGGGGGGCGCAAGATACGCAGTATTTT	CASSLRTSGGAQDTQYF
TRBV6-1	NA	NA	TRBJ2-7	TGTGCCAGCAGTGAAGGTGGGACAAGGAGCTACGAGCAGTACTTC	CASSEGGTRSYEQYF
TRBV6-5	TRBD1	NA	TRBJ2-2	TGTGCCAGCAGAGGACAGGGTTACGGGGAGCTGTTTTTT	CASRGQGYGELFF
TRBV19	NA	NA	TRBJ1-2	TGTGCCTCCTGGGCAGGGGCCTATGGCTACACCTTC	CASWAGAYGYTF
TRBV2	TRBD1	NA	TRBJ1-1	TGTGCCAGCAGTGAACTAGGGACAGGGAACACTGAAGCTTTCTTT	CASSELGTGNTEAFF
TRBV28	NA	NA	TRBJ2-2	TGTGCCAGCAGTTTATTCCCAGGACTAAGGACCGGGGAGCTGTTTTTT	CASSLFPGLRTGELFF
TRBV5-5	NA	NA	TRBJ1-2	TGTGCCAGCAGCTTCCCAGGGGCTTTAGGCTACACCTTC	CASSFPGALGYTF
TRBV24-1	TRBD1	NA	TRBJ2-7	TGTGCCACCAGTGACCTGACAGGGGGCGAGTACGAGCAGTACTTC	CATSDLTGGEYEQYF
TRBV27	NA	NA	TRBJ1-3	TGTGCCAGCAGTTTGGGACATCCTTCCTCTGGAAACACCATATATTTT	CASSLGHPSSGNTIYF
TRBV28	NA	NA	TRBJ1-1	TGTGCCAGCAGACGTATGCCTGGACGGGGGGAAGTGAAAGCTTTCTTT	CASRRMPGRGEVKAFF
TRBV7-9	NA	NA	TRBJ2-2	TGTGCCAGCAACCACCGGCGGGATAGCGGGGAGCTGTTTTTT	CASNHRRDSGELFF
TRBV7-9	TRBD1	many	TRBJ1-2	TGTGCCAGCAGCTTAGGGGCGACAGGGGGGTTTGGCTACACCTTC	CASSLGATGGFGYTF
TRBV27	TRBD2	NA	TRBJ2-7	TGTGCCAGCAGCCCGTCAGGGTTTAGGGTAGCGGGCAACTACGAGCAGTACTTC	CASSPSGFRVAGNYEQYF
TRBV7-2	TRBD2	NA	TRBJ2-3	TGTGCCAGCAGCTTATGGCTCCTAGCGGGGGGGAGCACAGATACGCAGTATTTT	CASSLWLLAGGSTDTQYF
TRBV4-1	TRBD2	NA	TRBJ2-5	TGCGCCAGCAGCCAAGGACTAGCGGGGGGGGAGACCCAGTACTTC	CASSQGLAGGETQYF
TRBV5-1	TRBD2	NA	TRBJ2-7	TGCGCCAGCAGCTTGGCCTCTAGCGGGGCCTCCTACGAGCAGTACTTC	CASSLASSGASYEQYF
TRBV21-1	NA	few	TRBJ1-5	TGTGCCAGCAGCACCGGACAGGGAGGTCAGCCCCAGCATTTT	CASSTGQGGQPQHF
TRBV6-6	TRBD2	NA	TRBJ2-5	TGTGCCAGCAGTTACTCGCTAGCGGGAGAGACCCAGTACTTC	CASSYSLAGETQYF